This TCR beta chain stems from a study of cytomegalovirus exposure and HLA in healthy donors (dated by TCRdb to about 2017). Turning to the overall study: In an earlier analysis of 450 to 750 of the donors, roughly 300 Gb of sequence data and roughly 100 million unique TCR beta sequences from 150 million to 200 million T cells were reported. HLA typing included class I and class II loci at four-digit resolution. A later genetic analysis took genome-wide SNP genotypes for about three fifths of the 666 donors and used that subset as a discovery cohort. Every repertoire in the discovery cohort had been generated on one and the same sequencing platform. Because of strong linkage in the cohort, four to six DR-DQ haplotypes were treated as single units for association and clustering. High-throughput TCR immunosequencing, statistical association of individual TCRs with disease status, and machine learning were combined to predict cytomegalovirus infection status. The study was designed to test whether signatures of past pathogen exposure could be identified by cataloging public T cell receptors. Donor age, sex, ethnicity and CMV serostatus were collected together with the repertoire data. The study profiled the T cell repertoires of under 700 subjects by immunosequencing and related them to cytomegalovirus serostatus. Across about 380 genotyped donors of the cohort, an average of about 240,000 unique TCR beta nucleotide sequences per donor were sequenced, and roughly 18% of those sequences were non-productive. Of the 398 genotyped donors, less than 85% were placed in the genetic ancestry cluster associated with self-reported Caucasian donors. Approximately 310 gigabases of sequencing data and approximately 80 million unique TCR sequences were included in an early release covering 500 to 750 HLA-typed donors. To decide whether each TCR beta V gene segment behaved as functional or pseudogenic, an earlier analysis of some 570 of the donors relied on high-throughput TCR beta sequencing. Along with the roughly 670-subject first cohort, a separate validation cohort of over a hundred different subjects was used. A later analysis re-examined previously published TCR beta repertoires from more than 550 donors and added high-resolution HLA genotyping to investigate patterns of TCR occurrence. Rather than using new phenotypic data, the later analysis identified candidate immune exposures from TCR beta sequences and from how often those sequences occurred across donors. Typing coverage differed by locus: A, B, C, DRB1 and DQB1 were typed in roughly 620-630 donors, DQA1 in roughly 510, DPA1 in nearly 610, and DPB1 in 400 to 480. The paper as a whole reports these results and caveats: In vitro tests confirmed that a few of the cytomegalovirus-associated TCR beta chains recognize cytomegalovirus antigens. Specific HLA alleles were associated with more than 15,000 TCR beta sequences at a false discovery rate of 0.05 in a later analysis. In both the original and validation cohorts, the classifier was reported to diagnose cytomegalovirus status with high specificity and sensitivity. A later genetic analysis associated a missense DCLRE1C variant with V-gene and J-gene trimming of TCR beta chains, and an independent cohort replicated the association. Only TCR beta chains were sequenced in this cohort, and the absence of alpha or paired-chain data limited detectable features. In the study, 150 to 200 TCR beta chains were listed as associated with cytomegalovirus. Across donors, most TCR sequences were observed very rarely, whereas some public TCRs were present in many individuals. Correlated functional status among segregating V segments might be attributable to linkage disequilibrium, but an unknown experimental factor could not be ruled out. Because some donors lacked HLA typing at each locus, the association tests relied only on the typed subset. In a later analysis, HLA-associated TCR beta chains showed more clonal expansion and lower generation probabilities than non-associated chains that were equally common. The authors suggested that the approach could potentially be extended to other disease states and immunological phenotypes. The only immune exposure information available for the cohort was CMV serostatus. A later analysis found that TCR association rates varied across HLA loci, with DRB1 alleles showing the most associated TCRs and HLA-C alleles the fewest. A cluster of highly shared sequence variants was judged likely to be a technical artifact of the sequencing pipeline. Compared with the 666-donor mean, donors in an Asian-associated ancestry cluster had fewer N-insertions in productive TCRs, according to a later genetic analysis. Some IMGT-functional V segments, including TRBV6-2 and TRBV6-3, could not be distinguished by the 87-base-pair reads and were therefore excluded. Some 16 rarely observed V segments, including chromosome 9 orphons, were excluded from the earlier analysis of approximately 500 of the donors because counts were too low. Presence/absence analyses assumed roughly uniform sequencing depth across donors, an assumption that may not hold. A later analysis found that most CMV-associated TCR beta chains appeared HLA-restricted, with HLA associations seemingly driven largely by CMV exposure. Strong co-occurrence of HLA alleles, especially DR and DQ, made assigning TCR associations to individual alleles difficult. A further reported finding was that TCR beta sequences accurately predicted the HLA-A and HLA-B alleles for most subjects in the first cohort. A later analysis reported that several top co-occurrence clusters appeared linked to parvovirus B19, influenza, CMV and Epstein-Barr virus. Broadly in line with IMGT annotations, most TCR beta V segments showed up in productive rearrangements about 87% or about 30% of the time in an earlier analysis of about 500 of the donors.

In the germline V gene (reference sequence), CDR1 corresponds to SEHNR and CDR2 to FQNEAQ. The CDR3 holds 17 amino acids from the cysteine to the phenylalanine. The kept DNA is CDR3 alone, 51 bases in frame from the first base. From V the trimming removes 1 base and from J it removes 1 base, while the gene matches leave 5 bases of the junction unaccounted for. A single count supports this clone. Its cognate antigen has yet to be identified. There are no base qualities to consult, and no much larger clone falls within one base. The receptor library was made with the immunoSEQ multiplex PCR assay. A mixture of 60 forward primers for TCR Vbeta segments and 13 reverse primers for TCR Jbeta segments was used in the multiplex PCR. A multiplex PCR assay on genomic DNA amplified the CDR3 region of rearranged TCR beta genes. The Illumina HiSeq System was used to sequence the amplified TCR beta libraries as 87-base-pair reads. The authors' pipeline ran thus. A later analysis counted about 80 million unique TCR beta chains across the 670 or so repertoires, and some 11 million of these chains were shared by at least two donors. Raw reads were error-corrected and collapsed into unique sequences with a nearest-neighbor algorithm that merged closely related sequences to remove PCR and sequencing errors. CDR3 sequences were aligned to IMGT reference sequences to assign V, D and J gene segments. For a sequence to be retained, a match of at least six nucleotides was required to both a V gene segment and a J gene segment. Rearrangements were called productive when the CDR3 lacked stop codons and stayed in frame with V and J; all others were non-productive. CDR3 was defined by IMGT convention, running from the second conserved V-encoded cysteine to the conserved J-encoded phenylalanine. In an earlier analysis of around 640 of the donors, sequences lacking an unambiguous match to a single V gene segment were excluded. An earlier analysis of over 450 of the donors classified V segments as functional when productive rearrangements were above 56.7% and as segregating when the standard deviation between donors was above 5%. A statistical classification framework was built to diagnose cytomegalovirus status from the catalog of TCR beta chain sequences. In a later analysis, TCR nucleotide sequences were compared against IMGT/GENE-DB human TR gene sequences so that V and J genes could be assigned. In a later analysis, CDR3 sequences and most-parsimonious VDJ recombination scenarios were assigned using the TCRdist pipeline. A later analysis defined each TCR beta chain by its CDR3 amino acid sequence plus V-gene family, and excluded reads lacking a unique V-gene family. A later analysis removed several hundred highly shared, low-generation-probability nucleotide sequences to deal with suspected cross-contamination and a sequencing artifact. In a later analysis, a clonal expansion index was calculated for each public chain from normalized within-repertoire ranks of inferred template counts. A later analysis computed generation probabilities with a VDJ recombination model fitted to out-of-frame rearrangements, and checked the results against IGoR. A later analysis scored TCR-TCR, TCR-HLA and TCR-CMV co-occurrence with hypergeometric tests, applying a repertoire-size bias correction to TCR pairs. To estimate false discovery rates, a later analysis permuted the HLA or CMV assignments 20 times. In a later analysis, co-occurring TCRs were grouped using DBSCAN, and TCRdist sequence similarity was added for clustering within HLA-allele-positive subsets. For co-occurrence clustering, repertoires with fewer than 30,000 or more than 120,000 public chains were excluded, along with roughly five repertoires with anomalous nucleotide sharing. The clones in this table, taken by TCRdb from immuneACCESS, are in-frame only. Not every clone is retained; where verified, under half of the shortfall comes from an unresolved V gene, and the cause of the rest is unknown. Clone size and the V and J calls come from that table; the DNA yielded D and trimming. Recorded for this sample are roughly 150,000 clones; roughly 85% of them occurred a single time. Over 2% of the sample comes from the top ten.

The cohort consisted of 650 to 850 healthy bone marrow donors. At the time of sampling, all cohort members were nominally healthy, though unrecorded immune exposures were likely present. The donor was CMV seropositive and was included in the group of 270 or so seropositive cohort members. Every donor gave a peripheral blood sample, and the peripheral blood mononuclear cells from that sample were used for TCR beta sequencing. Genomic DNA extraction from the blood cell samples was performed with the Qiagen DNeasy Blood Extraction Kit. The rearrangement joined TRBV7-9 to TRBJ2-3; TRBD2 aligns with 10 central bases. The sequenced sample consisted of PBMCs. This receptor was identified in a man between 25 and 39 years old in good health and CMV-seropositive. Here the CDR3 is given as CASSLVASGGGTDTQYF. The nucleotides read TGTGCCAGCAGCTTAGTGGCTAGCGGGGGTGGCACAGATACGCAGTATTTT.